The sequence of this T cell receptor beta chain was determined in a study of blood T cell repertoires in COVID-19. The overall study: The cDNA or gDNA used as material had been derived from T cells, B-cell-depleted T cells, or PBMCs.

The V end was cut by 0 bases, the J end by 7 bases, with 10 bases between. Germline V gene lookup returns CDR1 GTSNPN and CDR2 SVGIG (reference sequence). The CDR3 is 13 amino acids. This clone has just one count. Patients at the Seattle site were enrolled during active infection and followed longitudinally. Original methodology: Quantification of nucleated cells was approximated via reference gene primer amplification. TCRdb's table, derived via immunoSEQ multiplex PCR, lists solely in-frame clones and lacks some. The DNA gave D and trimming, while V, J and clone size come from that table. The sample consists of fewer than 150,000 clones, around 91% of them appearing once.

The receptor comes from an older woman with COVID-19, enrolled during active disease. Sequencing was done on a sample of peripheral blood. J is TRBJ1-5 and V is TRBV30; a weak D match, TRBD1 (6 bases). CDR3 protein: CAWSVQGGQPQHF. CDR3 DNA sequence: TGTGCCTGGAGTGTACAGGGCGGACAGCCCCAGCATTTT.